This T cell receptor (beta chain) comes out of a study of vaccination and CD4 T cells after COVID-19. Overall study context: Median time from second vaccine dose to sampling was roughly 76 days (14 to 241). Study-wide findings and caveats: A median of 86.3% of reactive clones, in convalescent patients, became evident only post-vaccination.

Treatment in this sample: roughly 10-day PBMC culture with coronavirus spike peptide pools or control peptides (ViraFEST assay). With the Oncomine TCR Beta short-read assay, DNA from cultured CD4+ T cells was sequenced. TCRdb re-analysed the PCR reads in MiXCR, keeping a single row per CDR3 protein. The sample includes 8,500 to 13,000 distinct CDR3 sequences, approximately 50% of them seen just once. With respect to this clonotype: Its antigen is as yet unknown.

The V segment lost 8 bases and the J segment 1 base; nucleotides outside the gene matches: 9. CDR3 size: 15 residues. Germline V gene data show CDR1 as LNHDA and CDR2 as SQIVND (reference sequence). This chain uses TRBV19 with TRBJ1-1; TRBD1 agrees at 8 bases. The TCR originated in a human donor who had recovered from COVID-19. The material sequenced was CD4+ T cells from blood, cultured in vitro. The DNA of the CDR3 is TGTGCCAGTTCTCTTGGGGACAGGAAGAACACTGAAGCTTTCTTT. It translates to CASSLGDRKNTEAFF.